Listed below are T cell receptor beta chains from one sample, sequenced in a study of blood T cell repertoires in COVID-19. Using immunoSEQ multiplex PCR, the repertoire was profiled, and TCRdb retains in-frame clones only, with some absent. The sample shows 160,000 or so clones, roughly 74% of them seen only once. Sequenced: peripheral blood. These TCRs come from an elderly woman with acute or convalescent COVID-19. The CDR3 runs from the conserved cysteine through the conserved F or W. D genes are given only for firm matches. A row's size may be missing; if present it is once, few, many or a size class.

V gene,D gene,J gene,clone size,CDR3 protein,CDR3 DNA
TRBV13,TRBD1,TRBJ1-1,few,CASSHGQGNTEAFF,TGTGCCAGCAGCCACGGACAGGGCAACACTGAAGCTTTCTTT
TRBV5-1,-,TRBJ2-1,once,CASSPGTSYVNEQFF,TGCGCCAGCAGCCCGGGGACAAGTTATGTCAATGAGCAGTTCTTC
TRBV19,-,TRBJ1-2,-,CASSTRPYGYTF,TGTGCCAGTAGTACTAGACCCTATGGCTACACCTTC
TRBV7-2,-,TRBJ1-6,-,CASSSGSSYNSPLHF,TGTGCCAGCAGCTCGGGGAGCTCCTATAATTCACCCCTCCACTTT
TRBV27,-,TRBJ2-7,few,CASSLRGVNPYEQYF,TGTGCCAGCAGTTTAAGGGGCGTCAACCCCTACGAGCAGTACTTC
TRBV6-5,TRBD2,TRBJ2-2,-,CASSYRTSLTGELFF,TGTGCCAGCAGTTATCGGACTAGCCTAACCGGGGAGCTGTTTTTT
TRBV18,-,TRBJ1-5,-,CASSPSGGFGQPQHF,TGTGCCAGCTCCCCTTCCGGGGGGTTCGGTCAGCCCCAGCATTTT
TRBV18,-,TRBJ1-1,-,CASSLAAEAFF,TGTGCCAGCTCACTGGCTGCTGAAGCTTTCTTT
TRBV28,TRBD1,TRBJ1-5,once,CASIFSEGQADSNQPQHF,TGTGCCAGCATATTCAGTGAGGGACAGGCGGATAGCAATCAGCCCCAGCATTTT
TRBV30,TRBD1,TRBJ1-2,-,CAWSEGARGYTF,TGTGCCTGGAGTGAGGGGGCGAGGGGCTACACCTTC
TRBV4-1,TRBD1,TRBJ1-6,few,CASSARQGADNSPLHF,TGCGCCAGCAGCGCCCGACAGGGGGCGGATAATTCACCCCTCCACTTT
TRBV18,-,TRBJ2-2,once,CASSVGAGDGGELFF,TGTGCCAGCTCGGTGGGCGCGGGCGATGGAGGGGAGCTGTTTTTT
TRBV19,-,TRBJ2-1,-,CASSLQHRGGNEQFF,TGTGCCAGTAGTCTCCAACACAGGGGAGGAAATGAGCAGTTCTTC
TRBV6-5,-,TRBJ1-2,-,CATKTGYNYGYTF,TGTGCCACCAAGACGGGATACAACTATGGCTACACCTTC
TRBV7-2,-,TRBJ2-7,-,CASSLAAGAAYEQYF,TGTGCCAGCAGCTTAGCAGCAGGGGCCGCCTACGAGCAGTACTTC
TRBV7-2,TRBD1,TRBJ1-1,-,CASSSGQMNTEAFF,TGTGCCAGCAGCTCGGGACAGATGAACACTGAAGCTTTCTTT
TRBV4-1,TRBD2,TRBJ2-1,-,CASSQVLAGTQYNEQFF,TGCGCCAGCAGCCAAGTACTAGCGGGGACGCAATACAATGAGCAGTTCTTC
TRBV7-2,TRBD2,TRBJ2-7,once,CASSTRAGGRAEQYF,TGTGCCAGCAGCACCCGAGCGGGGGGGCGGGCCGAGCAGTACTTC
TRBV19,TRBD1,TRBJ1-4,-,CASSGRTGGPNEKLFF,TGTGCCAGTAGTGGAAGGACAGGGGGTCCTAATGAAAAACTGTTTTTT
TRBV28,TRBD1,TRBJ2-7,-,CASSLTGEELYEQYF,TGTGCCAGCAGTCTGACAGGGGAGGAACTCTACGAGCAGTACTTC
TRBV29-1,TRBD1,TRBJ1-2,-,CSGMDRGNYGYTF,TGCAGCGGAATGGACAGGGGAAACTATGGCTACACCTTC
TRBV10-1,TRBD2,TRBJ2-2,-,CASSTSVLNTGELFF,TGCGCCAGCAGCACTAGCGTACTCAACACCGGGGAGCTGTTTTTT
TRBV19,TRBD2,TRBJ2-7,few,CASSIRRERPYEQYF,TGTGCCAGTTCTATCCGGCGGGAGCGTCCCTACGAGCAGTACTTC
TRBV5-4,-,TRBJ1-2,few,CASSLDRANYGYTF,TGTGCCAGCAGCTTGGACAGGGCTAACTATGGCTACACCTTC
TRBV28,-,TRBJ1-1,-,CASSLAGMNTEAFF,TGTGCCAGCAGTTTGGCGGGGATGAACACTGAAGCTTTCTTT
TRBV7-8,-,TRBJ1-6,-,CASSLGSPGSYNSPLHF,TGTGCCAGCAGCTTAGGGTCTCCCGGGTCCTATAATTCACCCCTCCACTTT
TRBV19,TRBD2,TRBJ2-1,-,CASKGTSQRRNEQFF,TGTGCCAGTAAGGGGACTAGCCAGCGCCGCAATGAGCAGTTCTTC
TRBV18,TRBD1,TRBJ1-6,-,CASSPQGTGGNSPLHF,TGTGCCAGCTCACCACAAGGGACAGGGGGAAATTCACCCCTCCACTTT
TRBV7-7,-,TRBJ2-5,-,CASSLGGADTKETQYF,TGTGCTAGCAGCCTCGGGGGAGCCGACACGAAAGAGACCCAGTACTTC
TRBV2,TRBD1,TRBJ1-5,-,CASSNRGGFNQPQHF,TGTGCCAGCAGTAACAGGGGGGGATTCAATCAGCCCCAGCATTTT
TRBV7-2,-,TRBJ2-7,-,CASSPSALPPYEQYF,TGTGCCAGCAGCCCTAGTGCTCTCCCGCCCTACGAGCAGTACTTC
TRBV11-3,TRBD1,TRBJ1-5,-,CASSLPLSQGSNQPQHF,TGTGCCAGCAGCTTACCACTATCACAGGGGAGTAATCAGCCCCAGCATTTT
TRBV11-2,-,TRBJ1-2,-,CASSLLRQDYGYTF,TGTGCCAGCAGCTTACTTCGACAGGACTATGGCTACACCTTC
TRBV7-8,TRBD1,TRBJ2-7,-,CASSSPGDRVSYEQYF,TGTGCCAGCAGCTCACCAGGGGACAGGGTGTCCTACGAGCAGTACTTC
TRBV24-1,TRBD1,TRBJ1-5,few,CATSVGRAGGWNQPQHF,TGTGCCACCAGTGTCGGGAGGGCAGGGGGGTGGAATCAGCCCCAGCATTTT
TRBV7-9,-,TRBJ1-1,-,CASSFWGGDEAFF,TGTGCCAGCAGCTTCTGGGGCGGCGATGAAGCTTTCTTT
TRBV3-1/TRBV3-2,TRBD2,TRBJ2-5,once,CASSPLSGKETQYF,TGTGCCAGCAGCCCGTTAAGCGGGAAAGAGACCCAGTACTTC
TRBV19,-,TRBJ2-5,-,CASSSGINGETQYF,TGTGCCAGTAGTAGCGGGATAAATGGGGAGACCCAGTACTTC
TRBV19,-,TRBJ1-3,-,CASSIWPSGNTIYF,TGTGCCAGTAGTATCTGGCCCTCTGGAAACACCATATATTTT
TRBV5-1,TRBD1,TRBJ2-5,-,CASSWNWGTGGQETQYF,TGCGCCAGCAGCTGGAATTGGGGGACAGGGGGCCAAGAGACCCAGTACTTC
TRBV6-5,-,TRBJ2-3,-,CASSYSKGGLDTQYF,TGTGCCAGCAGTTACTCGAAAGGGGGATTGGATACGCAGTATTTT
TRBV9,-,TRBJ1-3,few,CASSVQGNRAGNTIYF,TGTGCCAGCAGCGTCCAGGGTAACAGAGCTGGAAACACCATATATTTT
TRBV6-5,-,TRBJ2-7,-,CASSNGVLNYEQYF,TGTGCCAGCAGCAACGGAGTACTGAACTACGAGCAGTACTTC
TRBV28,-,TRBJ1-5,-,CASSIQTLGRQPQHF,TGTGCCAGCAGCATACAGACCCTCGGCAGGCAGCCCCAGCATTTT
TRBV3-1/TRBV3-2,-,TRBJ2-5,-,CASSQDLQQETQYF,TGTGCCAGCAGCCAAGATCTCCAGCAAGAGACCCAGTACTTC
TRBV28,-,TRBJ1-1,-,CASSFGTEAFF,TGTGCCAGCAGTTTCGGGACTGAAGCTTTCTTT
TRBV9,-,TRBJ2-7,-,CASSPHAGSSYEQYF,TGTGCCAGCAGCCCCCATGCGGGGAGCTCCTACGAGCAGTACTTC